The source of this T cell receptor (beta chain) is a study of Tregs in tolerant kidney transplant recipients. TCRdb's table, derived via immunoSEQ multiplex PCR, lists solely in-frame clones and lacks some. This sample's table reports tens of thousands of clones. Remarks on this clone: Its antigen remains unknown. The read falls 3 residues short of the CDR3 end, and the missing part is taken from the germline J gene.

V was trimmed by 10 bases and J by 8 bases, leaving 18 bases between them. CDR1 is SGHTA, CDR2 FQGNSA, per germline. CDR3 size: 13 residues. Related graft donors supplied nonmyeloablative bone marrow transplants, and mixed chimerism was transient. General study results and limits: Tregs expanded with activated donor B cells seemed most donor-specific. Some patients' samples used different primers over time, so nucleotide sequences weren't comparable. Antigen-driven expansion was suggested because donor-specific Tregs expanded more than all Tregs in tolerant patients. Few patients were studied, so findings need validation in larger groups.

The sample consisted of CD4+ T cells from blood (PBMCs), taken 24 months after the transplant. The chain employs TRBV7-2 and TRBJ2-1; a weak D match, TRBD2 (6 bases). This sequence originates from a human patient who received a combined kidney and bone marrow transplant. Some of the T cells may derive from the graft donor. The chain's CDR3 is CATGTPSAHEQFF. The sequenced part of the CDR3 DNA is TGTGCCACAGGGACTCCCTCTGCGCATGAG. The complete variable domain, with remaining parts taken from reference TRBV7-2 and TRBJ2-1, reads GAGVSQSPSNKVTEKGKDVELRCDPISGHTALYWYRQSLGQGLEFLIYFQGNSAPDKSGLPSDRFSAERTGGSVSTLTIQRTQQEDSAVYLCATGTPSAHEQFFGPGTRLTVL.